A selection of T cell receptor beta chains follows, all from one sample in a study of CD8 T cells in Susac syndrome. Each CDR3 protein gets one entry after TCRdb re-called the immunoSEQ multiplex PCR reads with MiXCR. The sample shows more than 110,000 distinct CDR3 sequences, roughly 94% of them seen only once. The sample was CD4+ T cells from PBMCs. All receptors derive from a human donor with Susac syndrome. Both conserved end residues are part of each CDR3. Fields, in order: D gene, V gene, J gene, CDR3 protein. The D gene is left open where the match is weak.

TRBD1,TRBV9,TRBJ2-2,CATRTGNTGELFF
.,TRBV5-6,TRBJ1-1,CASSLAIAEPDHEAFF
.,TRBV20-1,TRBJ1-1,CSANEGAEAFF
.,TRBV27,TRBJ2-6,CASSSRTALFSGANVLTF
.,TRBV29-1,TRBJ2-7,CSVGPHGTANYEQYF
.,TRBV6-5,TRBJ1-2,CASSYSGYGYTF
TRBD2,TRBV12-3/TRBV12-4,TRBJ2-7,CASSLGLADYEQYF
.,TRBV23-1,TRBJ1-5,CASSQPYSDRQPQHF
.,TRBV27,TRBJ2-6,CASSSWVSSGANVLTF
.,TRBV20-1,TRBJ2-7,CSARRGYVYEQYF
TRBD1,TRBV5-1,TRBJ1-1,CASSLQGAYTEAFF
TRBD1,TRBV9,TRBJ2-5,CASSAQGGRETQYF
TRBD2,TRBV29-1,TRBJ2-1,CSGREPGYNEQFF
.,TRBV29-1,TRBJ2-1,CSVEAGSISRQFF
TRBD2,TRBV5-1,TRBJ2-5,CASSPGTSTRAETQYF
.,TRBV20-1,TRBJ2-3,CSASRENTDTQYF
TRBD1,TRBV10-3,TRBJ2-7,CAIRSQGANEQYF
TRBD1,TRBV30,TRBJ1-2,CAWHDRGAGGYTF
.,TRBV12-3/TRBV12-4,TRBJ1-5,CASSLADGQPGALGQPQHF
.,TRBV12-3/TRBV12-4,TRBJ1-2,CASSLAGAINYGYTF
.,TRBV6-4,TRBJ1-6,CASSEAAGSGSPLHF
.,TRBV12-3/TRBV12-4,TRBJ2-5,CASSFGFRETQYF
.,TRBV2,TRBJ2-3,CASTLGGVRTDTQYF
TRBD2,TRBV4-2,TRBJ2-1,CASSGRTSVLNEQFF
TRBD2,TRBV12-3/TRBV12-4,TRBJ2-2,CASSRTSGAPGELFF
.,TRBV9,TRBJ1-2,CASSVGSGVGYGYTF
.,TRBV15,TRBJ2-6,CATSKENSGANVLTF
.,TRBV10-3,TRBJ2-7,CAISGANEQYF
TRBD2,TRBV5-4,TRBJ2-5,CASSFPSGGARETQYF
.,TRBV14,TRBJ1-3,CASSARQNSGNTIYF
TRBD1,TRBV30,TRBJ1-2,CAWSKGQSYGYTF
.,TRBV11-2,TRBJ1-3,CASSLLTGAVYF
.,TRBV2,TRBJ1-1,CASSDGPGEAFF
TRBD1,TRBV29-1,TRBJ2-1,CSGRGFSSYNEQFF
.,TRBV12-3/TRBV12-4,TRBJ2-7,CASSVGLRGSYEQYF
.,TRBV9,TRBJ1-2,CASSLVGVKDGYTF
TRBD2,TRBV20-1,TRBJ2-7,CSAGRTSGRDEQYF
.,TRBV30,TRBJ2-1,CAWSEGNEQFF
.,TRBV7-8,TRBJ2-7,CASSLEAAYEQYF
.,TRBV10-3,TRBJ2-5,CAIAKNQETQYF
.,TRBV4-3,TRBJ2-7,CASSQDSRRLFF
.,TRBV20-1,TRBJ2-7,CSAPDKTYEQYF
.,TRBV19,TRBJ1-1,CASSKGHPYYTEAFF
.,TRBV30,TRBJ2-3,CAWSVQGTDTQYF
.,TRBV30,TRBJ1-1,CAWSPTNTEAFF
TRBD1,TRBV28,TRBJ1-1,CASSRTGGIMNTEAFF
TRBD1,TRBV29-1,TRBJ2-1,CSGSGDRGENEQFF
.,TRBV20-1,TRBJ1-2,CSAKGLYGYTF
TRBD1,TRBV6-6,TRBJ1-2,CASSSPGQGVGYTF
TRBD2,TRBV7-2,TRBJ2-5,CASSRLGTSFAETQYF
.,TRBV11-2,TRBJ2-5,CASSPLTGPTVTQYF
TRBD2,TRBV30,TRBJ2-1,CAWSWVAGGLTQFF
.,TRBV30,TRBJ1-1,CAWDYRNTEAFF
TRBD1,TRBV20-1,TRBJ1-1,CSILGTGKNTEAFF
.,TRBV4-2,TRBJ2-2,CASSQLTGPKNTGELFF
.,TRBV2,TRBJ2-4,CATSTLAKNIQYF
TRBD1,TRBV30,TRBJ2-1,CAWSPLTGLNNEQFF